Listed below are T cell receptor beta chains from one sample, sequenced in a study of lymphopenia after photon versus proton radiotherapy. The table came from immunoSEQ multiplex PCR; TCRdb's copy has only in-frame clones and leaves some out. The sample records under 35,000 clones, 84% being singletons. The sequencing used peripheral blood, collected from a patient treated with proton-based radiotherapy. These receptors all come from a woman aged 70-85 years with pancreatic cancer. Each CDR3 is given with its conserved first and last residue. A D gene is named only where the DNA matches it firmly. For some rows the clone size is stated as once, few or many, or as a class when expanded; others skip it.

TRBD1	TRBV6-5	13	.	TRBJ1-2	CASSLDRGGGYTF	TGTGCCAGCAGTCTGGACAGGGGGGGAGGCTACACCTTC
.	TRBV5-1	14	few	TRBJ1-3	CASSWGPSGNTIYF	TGCGCCAGCAGCTGGGGACCATCTGGAAACACCATATATTTT
TRBD2	TRBV7-2	16	.	TRBJ2-5	CASSPEIAGGQETQYF	TGTGCCAGCAGCCCGGAGATAGCGGGAGGTCAAGAGACCCAGTACTTC
TRBD1	TRBV28	13	.	TRBJ1-2	CASSQDRNYGYTF	TGTGCCAGCAGCCAGGACAGGAACTATGGCTACACCTTC
TRBD1	TRBV5-1	15	.	TRBJ1-4	CASSFGDRANEKLFF	TGCGCCAGCAGCTTCGGGGACAGAGCTAATGAAAAACTGTTTTTT
TRBD2	TRBV28	18	medium-sized	TRBJ2-7	CASSTHRTSGRARHEQYF	TGTGCCAGCAGTACTCACAGGACTAGCGGGAGGGCCCGACACGAGCAGTACTTC
TRBD2	TRBV9	15	.	TRBJ2-7	CASSVGGAGAYEQYF	TGTGCCAGCAGCGTAGGAGGAGCGGGGGCCTACGAGCAGTACTTC
TRBD2	TRBV4-1	15	.	TRBJ2-1	CASSPREKVYNEQFF	TGCGCCAGCAGCCCGCGGGAGAAGGTTTACAATGAGCAGTTCTTC
.	TRBV6-1	13	.	TRBJ2-3	CASRGSSTDTQYF	TGTGCCAGCAGAGGGAGTAGCACAGATACGCAGTATTTT
TRBD1	TRBV5-4	14	.	TRBJ2-5	CASSSGQTQETQYF	TGTGCCAGCAGCTCGGGACAGACACAAGAGACCCAGTACTTC
TRBD1	TRBV7-2	14	.	TRBJ1-5	CASSQTGSNQPQHF	TGTGCCAGCAGCCAGACAGGGAGCAATCAGCCCCAGCATTTT
.	TRBV28	15	.	TRBJ1-3	CASSAARSSGNTIYF	TGTGCCAGCAGTGCCGCCCGCAGCTCTGGAAACACCATATATTTT
TRBD1	TRBV28	16	.	TRBJ2-5	CASSFRSRGYQETQYF	TGTGCCAGCAGTTTTAGAAGCAGGGGGTACCAAGAGACCCAGTACTTC
.	TRBV18	17	.	TRBJ2-2	CASSPPAWGSKTGELFF	TGTGCCAGCTCACCACCGGCGTGGGGGTCCAAAACCGGGGAGCTGTTTTTT
.	TRBV19	12	.	TRBJ2-7	CASEIAVYEQYF	TGTGCCAGCGAGATAGCGGTTTACGAGCAGTACTTC
.	TRBV7-8	15	.	TRBJ2-7	CASSPPRLAGYEQYF	TGTGCCAGCAGCCCCCCCCGGCTAGCAGGCTACGAGCAGTACTTC
TRBD2	TRBV4-2	17	.	TRBJ2-1	CASSQATSGSFYNEQFF	TGTGCCAGCAGCCAAGCTACTAGCGGGAGTTTCTACAATGAGCAGTTCTTC
.	TRBV5-5	12	.	TRBJ2-7	CASSLGVREQYF	TGTGCCAGCAGCTTGGGGGTGCGCGAGCAGTACTTC
.	TRBV30	16	.	TRBJ1-3	CAWSVPNSFSGNTIYF	TGTGCCTGGAGTGTCCCCAACAGCTTCTCTGGAAACACCATATATTTT
.	TRBV27	16	.	TRBJ2-2	CASSNRAGWDTGELFF	TGTGCCAGCAGTAACCGGGCTGGTTGGGACACCGGGGAGCTGTTTTTT
.	TRBV2	14	.	TRBJ2-5	CASSGIGLQETQYF	TGTGCCAGCAGTGGAATAGGCCTCCAAGAGACCCAGTACTTC
TRBD1	TRBV14	15	once	TRBJ2-1	CASSLTGGLNNEQFF	TGTGCCAGCAGCCTGACAGGGGGCTTGAACAATGAGCAGTTCTTC
TRBD1	TRBV28	14	.	TRBJ2-7	CASSPSGGRREQYF	TGTGCCAGCAGTCCCTCAGGGGGCCGGCGGGAGCAGTACTTC
TRBD2	TRBV2	15	.	TRBJ2-7	CASSGTSGRTYEQYF	TGTGCCAGCAGTGGGACTAGCGGGAGGACCTACGAGCAGTACTTC
TRBD2	TRBV2	14	.	TRBJ2-2	CASSEQAGEGELFF	TGTGCCAGCAGTGAACAAGCGGGAGAGGGGGAGCTGTTTTTT
.	TRBV28	16	.	TRBJ2-4	CASSLQGGQGTNIQYF	TGTGCCAGCAGTTTACAGGGTGGGCAGGGGACGAACATTCAGTACTTC
.	TRBV11-2	11	medium-sized	TRBJ2-7	CASSPNYEQYF	TGTGCCAGCAGCCCAAACTACGAGCAGTACTTC